The T cell receptor beta chain under discussion was sequenced for a study of blood T cell repertoires in COVID-19. TCRdb keeps only in-frame clones here, not all; method: immunoSEQ multiplex PCR. Here the sample spans roughly 150,000 clones, around 80% being singletons. Trimming removed 1 base from V and 8 bases from J; junction bases left unmatched: 4. Germline values: CDR1 SGDLS, CDR2 YYNGEE. The CDR3 contains 14 residues. The chain links TRBV9 to TRBJ2-1; TRBD1 matches at 9 bases. The sample consisted of peripheral blood. The sequence was obtained from an elderly woman with acute or convalescent COVID-19. The CDR3 DNA follows: TGTGCCAGCAGCGTAACAGGGGGCGGGGATGAGCAGTTCTTC. This codes for CASSVTGGGDEQFF.